These 5 T cell receptor beta chains originate from one sample sequenced in a study of cytomegalovirus exposure and HLA in healthy donors. Clones were sequenced by immunoSEQ multiplex PCR, and TCRdb holds only the in-frame ones, with some missing. This table holds roughly 120,000 clones, roughly 90% found once. Sample: PBMCs. These receptors were collected from a young woman in good health and CMV-seronegative.

J is TRBJ2-3 and V is TRBV5-4; possible D gene TRBD2, 6 bases. This CDR3 spans 19 amino acids. Germline values: CDR1 SGHNT, CDR2 YYREEE (reference sequence). V was pared by 3 bases and J by 0 bases, with 23 bases between. The CDR3 DNA follows: TGTGCCAGCAGCTACCGCCCGAAAAGGAGGGACCAAAGCACAGATACGCAGTATTTT. Amino acid sequence: CASSYRPKRRDQSTDTQYF.

The chain combines TRBV29-1 with TRBJ2-7, with a weak D call TRBD1 (6 bases). V gave up 0 bases and J gave up 5 bases, with 17 bases separating them. CDR1 is SQVTM and CDR2 is ANQGSEA in the germline V gene. This CDR3 has 15 amino acids. The CDR3 DNA follows: TGCAGCGTTGAAGAGGCCGGAAGCAGGGGCGACGAGCAGTACTTC. Translated, it gives CSVEEAGSRGDEQYF.

The rearrangement joins TRBV18 to TRBJ2-1; no reliable D call. The germline CDR1 and CDR2 sequences are KGHSH and LQKENI. The CDR3 has 13 amino acids. V lost 3 bases and J lost 4, with 7 bases in between. CDR3 in DNA: TGTGCCAGCTCACCCCAGACATACAATGAGCAGTTCTTC. This encodes CASSPQTYNEQFF. The whole variable domain, remainder taken from reference TRBV18 and TRBJ2-1, is NAGVMQNPRHLVRRRGQEARLRCSPMKGHSHVYWYRQLPEEGLKFMVYLQKENIIDESGMPKERFSAEFPKEGPSILRIQQVVRGDSAAYFCASSPQTYNEQFFGPGTRLTVL.

The rearrangement links TRBV6-1 to TRBJ1-1; TRBD1 might be the D (5 bases). Germline V lookup: CDR1 MNHNS, CDR2 SASEGT. CDR3 length equals 14 residues. V was pared by 7 bases and J by 1 base, with 13 bases between. The CDR3 reads CASTDRRGNTEAFF. CDR3 nucleotide sequence: TGTGCCAGCACCGACCGGAGGGGGAACACTGAAGCTTTCTTT.

The genes are TRBV7-8 and TRBJ2-3; a possible D gene is TRBD2 (5 bases). CDR1 and CDR2 (germline): SGHVS, FQNEAQ. This CDR3 has 15 amino acids. V dropped 2 bases and J dropped 0 bases, with 9 bases sitting between them. The CDR3 DNA reads TGTGCCAGCAGCTTACGGCCTAGCAGCACAGATACGCAGTATTTT. Translated, it gives CASSLRPSSTDTQYF.